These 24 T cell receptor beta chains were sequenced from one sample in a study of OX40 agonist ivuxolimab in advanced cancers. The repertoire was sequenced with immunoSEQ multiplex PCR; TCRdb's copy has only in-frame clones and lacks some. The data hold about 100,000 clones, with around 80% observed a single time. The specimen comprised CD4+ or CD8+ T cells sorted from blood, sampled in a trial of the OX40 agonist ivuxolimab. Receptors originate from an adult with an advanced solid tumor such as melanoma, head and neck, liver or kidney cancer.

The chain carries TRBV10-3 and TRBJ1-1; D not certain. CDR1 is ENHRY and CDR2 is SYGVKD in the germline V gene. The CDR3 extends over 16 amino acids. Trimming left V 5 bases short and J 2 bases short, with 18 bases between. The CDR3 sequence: CAISIDLAQPNTEAFF. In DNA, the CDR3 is TGTGCCATCAGTATTGACTTGGCACAACCCAACACTGAAGCTTTCTTT.

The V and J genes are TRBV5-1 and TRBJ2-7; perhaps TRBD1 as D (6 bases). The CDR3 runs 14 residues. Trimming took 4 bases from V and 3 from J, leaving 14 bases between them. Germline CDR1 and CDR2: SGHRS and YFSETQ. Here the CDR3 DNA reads TGCGCCAGCAGCATCCCAGGGGTGCACTACGAGCAGTACTTC. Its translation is CASSIPGVHYEQYF.

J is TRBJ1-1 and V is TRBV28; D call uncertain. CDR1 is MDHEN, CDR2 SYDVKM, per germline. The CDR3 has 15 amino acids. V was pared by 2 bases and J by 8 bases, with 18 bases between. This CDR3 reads CASSLGGRAGAEAFF. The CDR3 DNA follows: TGTGCCAGCAGTTTAGGTGGGAGGGCAGGAGCCGAAGCTTTCTTT.

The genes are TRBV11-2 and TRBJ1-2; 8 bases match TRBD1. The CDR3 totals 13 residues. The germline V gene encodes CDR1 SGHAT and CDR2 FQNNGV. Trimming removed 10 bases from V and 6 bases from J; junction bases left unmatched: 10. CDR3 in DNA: TGTGCCACCACACAGGGGGAGTGGAATGGCTACACCTTC. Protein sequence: CATTQGEWNGYTF. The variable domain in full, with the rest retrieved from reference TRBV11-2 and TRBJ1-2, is EAGVAQSPRYKIIEKRQSVAFWCNPISGHATLYWYQQILGQGPKLLIQFQNNGVVDDSQLPKDRFSAERLKGVDSTLKIQPAKLEDSAVYLCATTQGEWNGYTFGSGTRLTVV.

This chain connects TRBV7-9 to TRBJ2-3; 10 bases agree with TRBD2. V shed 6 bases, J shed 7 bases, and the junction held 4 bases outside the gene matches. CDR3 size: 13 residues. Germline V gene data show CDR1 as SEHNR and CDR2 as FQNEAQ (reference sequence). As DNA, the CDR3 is TGTGCCAGCAGACCGGGACTAGCGAATACGCAGTATTTT. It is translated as CASRPGLANTQYF.

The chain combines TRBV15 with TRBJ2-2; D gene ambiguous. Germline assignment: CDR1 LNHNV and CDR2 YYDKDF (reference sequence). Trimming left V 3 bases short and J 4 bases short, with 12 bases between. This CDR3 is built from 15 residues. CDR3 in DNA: TGTGCCACCAGCAGGGGCGGCGGTGGCACCGGGGAGCTGTTTTTT. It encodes CATSRGGGGTGELFF.

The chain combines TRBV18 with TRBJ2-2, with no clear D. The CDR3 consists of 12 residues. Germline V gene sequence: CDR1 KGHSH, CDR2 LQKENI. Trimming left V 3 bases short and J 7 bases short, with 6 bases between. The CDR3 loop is CASSPINGELFF. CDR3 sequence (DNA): TGTGCCAGCTCACCCATCAACGGGGAGCTGTTTTTT.

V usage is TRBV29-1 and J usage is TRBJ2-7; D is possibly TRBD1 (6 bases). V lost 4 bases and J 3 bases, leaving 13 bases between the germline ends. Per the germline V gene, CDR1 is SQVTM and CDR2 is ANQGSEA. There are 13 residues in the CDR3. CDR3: CSVGQGLGYEQYF. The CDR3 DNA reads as TGCAGCGTTGGTCAGGGGTTAGGCTACGAGCAGTACTTC.

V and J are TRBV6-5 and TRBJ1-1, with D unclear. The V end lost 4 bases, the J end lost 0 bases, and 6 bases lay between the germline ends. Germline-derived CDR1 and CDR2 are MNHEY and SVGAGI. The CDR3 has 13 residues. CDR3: CASSLTMNTEAFF. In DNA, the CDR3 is TGTGCCAGCAGTTTGACTATGAACACTGAAGCTTTCTTT.

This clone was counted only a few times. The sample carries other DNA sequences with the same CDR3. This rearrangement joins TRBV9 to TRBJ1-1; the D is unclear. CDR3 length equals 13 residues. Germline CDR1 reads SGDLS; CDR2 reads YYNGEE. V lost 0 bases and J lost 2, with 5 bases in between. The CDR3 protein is CASSVAQNTEAFF. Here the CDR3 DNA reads TGTGCCAGCAGCGTAGCCCAAAACACTGAAGCTTTCTTT. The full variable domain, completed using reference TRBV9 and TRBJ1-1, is DSGVTQTPKHLITATGQRVTLRCSPRSGDLSVYWYQQSLDQGLQFLIQYYNGEERAKGNILERFSAQQFPDLHSELNLSSLELGDSALYFCASSVAQNTEAFFGQGTRLTVV.

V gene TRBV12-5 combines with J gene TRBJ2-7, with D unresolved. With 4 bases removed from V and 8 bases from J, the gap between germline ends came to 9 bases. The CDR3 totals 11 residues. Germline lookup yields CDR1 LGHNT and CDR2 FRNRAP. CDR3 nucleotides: TGTGCTAGTGGTTCCCCCGGGCAGCAGTACTTC. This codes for CASGSPGQQYF. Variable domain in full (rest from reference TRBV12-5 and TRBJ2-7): DARVTQTPRHKVTEMGQEVTMRCQPILGHNTVFWYRQTMMQGLELLAYFRNRAPLDDSGMPKDRFSAEMPDATLATLKIQPSEPRDSAVYFCASGSPGQQYFGPGTRLTVT.

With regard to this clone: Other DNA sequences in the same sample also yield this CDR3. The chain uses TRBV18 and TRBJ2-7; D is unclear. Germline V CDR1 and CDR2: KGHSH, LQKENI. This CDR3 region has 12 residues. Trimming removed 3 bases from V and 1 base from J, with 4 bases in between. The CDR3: CASSPSSYEQYF. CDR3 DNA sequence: TGTGCCAGCTCACCGAGTTCCTACGAGCAGTACTTC.

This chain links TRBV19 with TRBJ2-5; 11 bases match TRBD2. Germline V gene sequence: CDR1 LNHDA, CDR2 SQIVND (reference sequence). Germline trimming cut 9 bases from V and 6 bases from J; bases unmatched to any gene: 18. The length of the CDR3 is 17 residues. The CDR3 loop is CASSDFSGRAGRKTQYF. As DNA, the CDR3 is TGTGCCAGCTCCGATTTTAGCGGGAGGGCCGGGAGAAAGACCCAGTACTTC. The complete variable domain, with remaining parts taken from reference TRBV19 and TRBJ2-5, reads DGGITQSPKYLFRKEGQNVTLSCEQNLNHDAMYWYRQDPGQGLRLIYYSQIVNDFQKGDIAEGYSVSREKKESFPLTVTSAQKNPTAFYLCASSDFSGRAGRKTQYFGPGTRLLVL.

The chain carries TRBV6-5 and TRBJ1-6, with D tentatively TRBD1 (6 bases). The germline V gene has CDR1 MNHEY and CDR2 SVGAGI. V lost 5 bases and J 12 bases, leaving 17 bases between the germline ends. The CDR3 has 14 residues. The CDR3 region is CASSELDRTEPLHF. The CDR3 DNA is TGTGCCAGCAGTGAGCTCGACAGGACGGAACCCCTCCACTTT.

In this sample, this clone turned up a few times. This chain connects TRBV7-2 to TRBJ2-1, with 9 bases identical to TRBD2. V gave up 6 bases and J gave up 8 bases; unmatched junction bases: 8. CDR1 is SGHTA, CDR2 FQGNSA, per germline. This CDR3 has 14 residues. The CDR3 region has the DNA TGTGCCAGCAGTCAGAGCGGGGGGTTCGATGAGCAGTTCTTC. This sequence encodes CASSQSGGFDEQFF.

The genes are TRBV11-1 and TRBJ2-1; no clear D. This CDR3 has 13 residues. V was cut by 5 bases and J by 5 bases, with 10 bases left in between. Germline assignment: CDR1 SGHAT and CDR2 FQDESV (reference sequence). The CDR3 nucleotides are TGTGCCAGCAGCCCTAGGGCGGACAATGAGCAGTTCTTC. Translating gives CASSPRADNEQFF.

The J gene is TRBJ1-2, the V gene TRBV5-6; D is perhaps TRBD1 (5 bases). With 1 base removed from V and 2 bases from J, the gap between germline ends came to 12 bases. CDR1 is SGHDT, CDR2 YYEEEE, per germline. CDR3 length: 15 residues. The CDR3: CASSLTSGINYGYTF. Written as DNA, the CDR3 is TGTGCCAGCAGCTTGACCTCAGGGATAAACTATGGCTACACCTTC.

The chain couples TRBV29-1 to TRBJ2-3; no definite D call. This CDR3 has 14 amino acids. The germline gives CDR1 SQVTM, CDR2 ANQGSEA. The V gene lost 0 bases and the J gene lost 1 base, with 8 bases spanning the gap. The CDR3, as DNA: TGCAGCGTTGAAGAGTTAGTGGGCACAGATACGCAGTATTTT. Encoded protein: CSVEELVGTDTQYF.

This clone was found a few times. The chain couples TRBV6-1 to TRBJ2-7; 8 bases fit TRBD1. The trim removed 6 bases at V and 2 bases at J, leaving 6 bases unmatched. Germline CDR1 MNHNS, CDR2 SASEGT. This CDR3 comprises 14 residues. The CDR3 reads CASSVDRDAYEQYF. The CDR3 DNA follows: TGTGCCAGCAGCGTGGACAGGGATGCCTACGAGCAGTACTTC.

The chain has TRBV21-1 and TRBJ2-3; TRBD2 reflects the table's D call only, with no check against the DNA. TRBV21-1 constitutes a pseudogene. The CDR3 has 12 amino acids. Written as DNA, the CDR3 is TGTGCCAGCCGACGGGGGGGAGATACGCAGTATTTT. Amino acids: CASRRGGDTQYF.

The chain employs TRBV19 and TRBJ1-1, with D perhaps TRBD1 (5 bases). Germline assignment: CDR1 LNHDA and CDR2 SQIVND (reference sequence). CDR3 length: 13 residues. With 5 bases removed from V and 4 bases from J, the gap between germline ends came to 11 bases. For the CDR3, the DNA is TGTGCCAGTAGTGAGGGGTCGGGCACTGAAGCTTTCTTT. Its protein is CASSEGSGTEAFF. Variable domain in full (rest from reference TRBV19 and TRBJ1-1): DGGITQSPKYLFRKEGQNVTLSCEQNLNHDAMYWYRQDPGQGLRLIYYSQIVNDFQKGDIAEGYSVSREKKESFPLTVTSAQKNPTAFYLCASSEGSGTEAFFGQGTRLTVV.

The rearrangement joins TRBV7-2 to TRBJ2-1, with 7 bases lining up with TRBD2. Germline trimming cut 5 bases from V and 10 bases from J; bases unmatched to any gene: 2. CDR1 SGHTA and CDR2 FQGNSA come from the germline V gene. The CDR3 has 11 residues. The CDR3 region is CASSQLAEQFF. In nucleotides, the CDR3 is TGTGCCAGCAGCCAACTAGCGGAGCAGTTCTTC.

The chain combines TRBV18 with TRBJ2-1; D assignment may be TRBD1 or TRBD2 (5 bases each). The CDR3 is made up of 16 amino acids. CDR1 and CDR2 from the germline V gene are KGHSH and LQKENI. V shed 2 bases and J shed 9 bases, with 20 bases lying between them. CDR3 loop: CASSPGTSTTRFEQFF. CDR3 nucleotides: TGTGCCAGCTCACCAGGGACGTCGACTACTCGATTTGAGCAGTTCTTC.

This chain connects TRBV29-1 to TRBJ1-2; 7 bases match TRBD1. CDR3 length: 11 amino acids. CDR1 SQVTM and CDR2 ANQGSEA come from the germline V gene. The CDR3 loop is CSSGTVYGYTF. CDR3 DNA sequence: TGCAGTTCCGGGACAGTATATGGCTACACCTTC.